This T cell receptor beta chain was recorded in a study of cytomegalovirus exposure and HLA in healthy donors. Study outcomes and limitations: Both high specificity and high sensitivity reportedly marked the classifier's diagnosis of cytomegalovirus status. A later analysis reported that several of the most significant clusters appeared to be linked to common viral pathogens, among them Epstein-Barr virus. Analysis performed later showed TCR beta chains linked to HLA being more clonally expanded than equally common others.

Vbeta (60) and Jbeta (13) primers were used in the PCR. Data came from immunoSEQ multiplex PCR; TCRdb stores just in-frame clones and leaves some out. The profile shows about 120,000 clones, roughly 65% of them singletons. Regarding this clone: Its antigen remains unknown.

CDR1 is SGDLS, CDR2 YYNGEE, per germline. V gave up 0 bases and J gave up 0 bases, with 7 bases separating them. The CDR3 is 14 residues long. The sequenced material came from PBMCs. This chain links TRBV9 with TRBJ2-7; D is uncertain. The TCR was taken from a middle-aged man in good health and CMV-seropositive. The CDR3 DNA reads TGTGCCAGCAGCGTAGATCCTTACTCCTACGAGCAGTACTTC. It translates to CASSVDPYSYEQYF.